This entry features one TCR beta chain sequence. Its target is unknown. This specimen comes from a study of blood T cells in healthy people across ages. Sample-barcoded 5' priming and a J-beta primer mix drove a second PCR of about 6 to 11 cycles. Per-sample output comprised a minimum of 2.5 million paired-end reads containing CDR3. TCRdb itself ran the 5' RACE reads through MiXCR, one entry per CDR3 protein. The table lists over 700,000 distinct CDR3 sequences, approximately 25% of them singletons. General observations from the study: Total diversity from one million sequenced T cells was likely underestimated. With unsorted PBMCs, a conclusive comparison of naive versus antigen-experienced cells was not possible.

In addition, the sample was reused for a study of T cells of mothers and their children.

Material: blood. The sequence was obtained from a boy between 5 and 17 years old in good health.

The CDR3 nucleotides are TGTGCCAGCAGCTTGGGTGCAGCCGCAACTAATGAAAAACTGTTTTTT. Translating it yields CASSLGAAATNEKLFF. The chain is built from TRBV11-2 and TRBJ1-4; D unclear. Germline V lookup: CDR1 SGHAT, CDR2 FQNNGV. V dropped 3 bases and J dropped 0 bases, with 11 bases sitting between them. This CDR3 is 16 amino acids long.